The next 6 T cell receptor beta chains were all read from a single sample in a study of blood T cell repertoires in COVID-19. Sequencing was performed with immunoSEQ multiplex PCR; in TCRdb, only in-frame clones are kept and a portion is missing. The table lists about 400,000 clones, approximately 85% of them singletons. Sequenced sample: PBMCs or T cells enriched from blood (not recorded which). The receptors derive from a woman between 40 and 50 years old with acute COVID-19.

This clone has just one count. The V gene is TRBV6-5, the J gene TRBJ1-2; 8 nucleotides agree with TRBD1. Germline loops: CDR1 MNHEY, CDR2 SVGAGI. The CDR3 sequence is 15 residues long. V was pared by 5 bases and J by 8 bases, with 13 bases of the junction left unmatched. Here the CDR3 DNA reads TGTGCCAGCAGTCGGACAGGGCTCCCTAATTCGGGCTACACCTTC. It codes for CASSRTGLPNSGYTF.

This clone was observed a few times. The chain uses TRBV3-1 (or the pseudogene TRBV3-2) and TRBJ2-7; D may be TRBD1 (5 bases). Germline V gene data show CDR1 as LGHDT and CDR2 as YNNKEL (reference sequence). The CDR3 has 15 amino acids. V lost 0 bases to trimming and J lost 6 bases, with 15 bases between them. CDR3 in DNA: TGTGCCAGCAGCCAAGACCCGGGTGGGGCCGGCGAGCAGTACTTC. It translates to CASSQDPGGAGEQYF.

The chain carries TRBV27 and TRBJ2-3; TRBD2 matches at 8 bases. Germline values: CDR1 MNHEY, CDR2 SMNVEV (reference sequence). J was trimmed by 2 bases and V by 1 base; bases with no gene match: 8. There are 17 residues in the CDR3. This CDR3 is CASSLLASGLPTDTQYF. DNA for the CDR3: TGTGCCAGCAGTTTATTGGCTAGCGGGTTACCCACAGATACGCAGTATTTT.

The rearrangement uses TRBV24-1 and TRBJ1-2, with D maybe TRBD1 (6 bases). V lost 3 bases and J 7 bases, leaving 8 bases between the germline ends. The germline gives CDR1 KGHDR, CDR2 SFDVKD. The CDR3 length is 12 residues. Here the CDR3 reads CATSDIGGGYTF. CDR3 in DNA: TGTGCCACCAGTGATATAGGGGGTGGCTACACCTTC.

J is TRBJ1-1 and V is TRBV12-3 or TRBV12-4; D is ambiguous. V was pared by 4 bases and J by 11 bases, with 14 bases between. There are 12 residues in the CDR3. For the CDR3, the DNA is TGTGCCAGCAGTTGGACTTTCTTGGCGGCTTTCTTT. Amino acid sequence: CASSWTFLAAFF.

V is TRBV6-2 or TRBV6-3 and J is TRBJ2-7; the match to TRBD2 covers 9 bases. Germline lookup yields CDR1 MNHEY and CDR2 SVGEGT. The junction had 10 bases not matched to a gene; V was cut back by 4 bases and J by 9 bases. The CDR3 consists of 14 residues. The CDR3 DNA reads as TGTGCCAGCAGTTCCTTGCGGGGGGGCAAAGTGCAGTACTTC. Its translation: CASSSLRGGKVQYF.